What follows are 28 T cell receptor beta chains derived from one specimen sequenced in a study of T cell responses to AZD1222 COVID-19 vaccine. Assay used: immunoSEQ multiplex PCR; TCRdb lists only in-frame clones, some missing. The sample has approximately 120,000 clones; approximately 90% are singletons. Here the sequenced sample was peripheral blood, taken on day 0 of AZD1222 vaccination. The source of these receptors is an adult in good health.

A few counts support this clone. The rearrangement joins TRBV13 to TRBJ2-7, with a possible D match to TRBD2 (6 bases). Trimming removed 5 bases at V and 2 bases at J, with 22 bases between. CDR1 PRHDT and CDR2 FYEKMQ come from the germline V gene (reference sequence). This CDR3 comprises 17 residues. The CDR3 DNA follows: TGTGCCAGCAGCCCGGCGGGCCTAGCGTCGACTACCTACGAGCAGTACTTC. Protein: CASSPAGLASTTYEQYF.

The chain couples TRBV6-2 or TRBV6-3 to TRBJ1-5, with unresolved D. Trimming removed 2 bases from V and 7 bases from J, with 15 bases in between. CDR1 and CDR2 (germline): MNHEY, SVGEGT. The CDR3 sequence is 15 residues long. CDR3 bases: TGTGCCAGCAGTTACGTCAGTAATCTTCGGCAGCCCCAGCATTTT. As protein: CASSYVSNLRQPQHF.

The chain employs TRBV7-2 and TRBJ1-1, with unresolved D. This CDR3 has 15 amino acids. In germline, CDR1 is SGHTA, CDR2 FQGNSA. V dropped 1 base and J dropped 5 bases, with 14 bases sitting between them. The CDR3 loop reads CASSLGGRERTEAFF. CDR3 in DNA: TGTGCCAGCAGCTTAGGAGGTCGGGAGAGGACTGAAGCTTTCTTT.

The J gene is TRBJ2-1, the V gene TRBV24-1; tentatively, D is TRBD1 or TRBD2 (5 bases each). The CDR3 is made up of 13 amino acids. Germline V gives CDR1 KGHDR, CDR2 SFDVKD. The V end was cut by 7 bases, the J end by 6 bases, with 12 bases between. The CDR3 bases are TGTGCCACCAGGAGGGGTGTAGGCAATGAGCAGTTCTTC. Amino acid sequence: CATRRGVGNEQFF.

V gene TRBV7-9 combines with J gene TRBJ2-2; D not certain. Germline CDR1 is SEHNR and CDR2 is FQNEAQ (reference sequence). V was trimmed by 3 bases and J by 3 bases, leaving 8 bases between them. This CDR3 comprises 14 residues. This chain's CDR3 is CASSFSSYTGELFF. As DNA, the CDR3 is TGTGCCAGCAGCTTTAGTTCGTACACCGGGGAGCTGTTTTTT.

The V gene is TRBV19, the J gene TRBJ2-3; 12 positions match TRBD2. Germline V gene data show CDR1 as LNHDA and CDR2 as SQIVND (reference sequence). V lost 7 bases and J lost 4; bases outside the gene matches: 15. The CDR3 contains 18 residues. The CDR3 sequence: CASMRADLAGGKADTQYF. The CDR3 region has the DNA TGTGCCAGTATGAGGGCGGATCTAGCGGGAGGGAAGGCAGATACGCAGTATTTT.

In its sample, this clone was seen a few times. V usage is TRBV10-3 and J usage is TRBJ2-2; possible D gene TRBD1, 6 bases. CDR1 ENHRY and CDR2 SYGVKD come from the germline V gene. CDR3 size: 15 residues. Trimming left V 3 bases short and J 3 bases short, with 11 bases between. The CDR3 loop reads CAISDGTGHTGELFF. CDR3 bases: TGTGCCATCAGTGACGGTACAGGGCACACCGGGGAGCTGTTTTTT.

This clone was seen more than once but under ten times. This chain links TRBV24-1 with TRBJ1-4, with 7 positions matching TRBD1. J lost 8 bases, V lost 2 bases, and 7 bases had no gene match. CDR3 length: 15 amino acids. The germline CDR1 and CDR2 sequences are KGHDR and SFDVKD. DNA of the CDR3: TGTGCCACCAGTGATTCTAAGACAGGGCGAGAAAAACTGTTTTTT. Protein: CATSDSKTGREKLFF.

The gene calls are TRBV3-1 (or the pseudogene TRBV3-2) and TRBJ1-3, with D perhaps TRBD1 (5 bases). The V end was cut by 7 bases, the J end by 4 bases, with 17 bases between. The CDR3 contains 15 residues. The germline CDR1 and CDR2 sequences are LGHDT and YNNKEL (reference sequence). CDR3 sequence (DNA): TGTGCCAGCACCCCGGGGGGTGACGGAGGAAACACCATATATTTT. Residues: CASTPGGDGGNTIYF.

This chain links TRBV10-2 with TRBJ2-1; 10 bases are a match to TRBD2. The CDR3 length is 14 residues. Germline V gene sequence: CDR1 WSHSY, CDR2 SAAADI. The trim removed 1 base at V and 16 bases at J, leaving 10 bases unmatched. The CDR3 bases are TGCGCCAGCAGTGAGTTTCGAGAAGCGGGGGGGTTTTTCTTC. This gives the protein CASSEFREAGGFFF.

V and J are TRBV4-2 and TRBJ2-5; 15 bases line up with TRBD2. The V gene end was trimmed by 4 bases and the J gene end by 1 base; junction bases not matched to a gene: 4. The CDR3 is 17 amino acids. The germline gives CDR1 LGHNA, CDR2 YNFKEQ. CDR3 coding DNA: TGTGCCAGCAGCCCGGGGACTAGCGGGAGGTCCCAAGAGACCCAGTACTTC. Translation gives CASSPGTSGRSQETQYF.

CDR3 sequence reads: CASIRGGPNTEAFF. For the CDR3, the DNA is TGTGCCAGCATCCGAGGGGGCCCGAACACTGAAGCTTTCTTT. The chain employs TRBV7-9 and TRBJ1-1, with 7 bases identical to TRBD1. Germline V CDR1 and CDR2: SEHNR, FQNEAQ (reference sequence). The CDR3 runs to 14 residues. Trimming took 7 bases from V and 1 from J; bases not matched to a gene: 6.

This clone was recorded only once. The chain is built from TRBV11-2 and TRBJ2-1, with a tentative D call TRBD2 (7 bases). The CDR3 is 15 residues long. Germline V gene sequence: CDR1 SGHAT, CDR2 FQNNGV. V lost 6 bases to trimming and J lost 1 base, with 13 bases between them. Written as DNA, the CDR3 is TGTGCCAGCAGTTCCCGGGGGGCTTCCTACAATGAGCAGTTCTTC. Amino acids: CASSSRGASYNEQFF.

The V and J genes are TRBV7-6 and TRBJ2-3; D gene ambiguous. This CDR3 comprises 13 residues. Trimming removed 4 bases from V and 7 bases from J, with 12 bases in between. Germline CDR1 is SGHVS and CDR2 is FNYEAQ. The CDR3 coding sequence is TGTGCCAGCAGCTCCCGCACAAAGAATACGCAGTATTTT. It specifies CASSSRTKNTQYF.

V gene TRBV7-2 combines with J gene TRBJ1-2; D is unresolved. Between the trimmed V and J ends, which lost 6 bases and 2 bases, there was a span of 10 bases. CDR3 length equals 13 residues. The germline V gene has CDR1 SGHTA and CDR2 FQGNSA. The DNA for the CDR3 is TGTGCCAGCAGTCAACAGCGAAACTATGGCTACACCTTC. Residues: CASSQQRNYGYTF.

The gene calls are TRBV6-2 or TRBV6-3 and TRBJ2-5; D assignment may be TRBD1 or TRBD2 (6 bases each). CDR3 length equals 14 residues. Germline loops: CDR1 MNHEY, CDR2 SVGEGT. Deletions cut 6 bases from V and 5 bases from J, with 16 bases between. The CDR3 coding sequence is TGTGCCAGCAGCTTCGGGGGCCGGGGGGAGACCCAGTACTTC. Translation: CASSFGGRGETQYF.

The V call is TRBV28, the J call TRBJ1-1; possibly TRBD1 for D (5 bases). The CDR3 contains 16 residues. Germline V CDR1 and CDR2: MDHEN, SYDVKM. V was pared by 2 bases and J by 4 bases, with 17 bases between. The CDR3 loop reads CASSLEGRIMFTEAFF. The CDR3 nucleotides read TGTGCCAGCAGTTTAGAGGGGCGGATAATGTTCACTGAAGCTTTCTTT.

Here the CDR3 reads CASSLEAYTNNEQFF. The CDR3 nucleotides are TGTGCCAGCAGCTTAGAGGCATACACTAACAATGAGCAGTTCTTC. The chain is built from TRBV7-2 and TRBJ2-1; D is unclear. The germline gives CDR1 SGHTA, CDR2 FQGNSA. V lost 1 base to trimming and J lost 5 bases, with 12 bases between them. The CDR3 is 15 amino acids.

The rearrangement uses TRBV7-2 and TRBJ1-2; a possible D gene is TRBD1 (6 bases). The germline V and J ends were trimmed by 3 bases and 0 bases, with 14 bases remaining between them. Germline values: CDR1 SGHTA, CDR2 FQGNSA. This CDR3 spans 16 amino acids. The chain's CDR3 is CASSFGGPRANYGYTF. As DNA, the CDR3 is TGTGCCAGCAGCTTCGGGGGCCCAAGAGCTAACTATGGCTACACCTTC.

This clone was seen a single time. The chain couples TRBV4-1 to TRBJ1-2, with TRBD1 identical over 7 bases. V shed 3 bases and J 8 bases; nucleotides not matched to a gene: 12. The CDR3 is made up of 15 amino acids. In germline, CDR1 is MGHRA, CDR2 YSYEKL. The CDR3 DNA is TGCGCCAGCAGCCAGCAGGTGGAGACAGGGTTAGGCTACACCTTC. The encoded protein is CASSQQVETGLGYTF.

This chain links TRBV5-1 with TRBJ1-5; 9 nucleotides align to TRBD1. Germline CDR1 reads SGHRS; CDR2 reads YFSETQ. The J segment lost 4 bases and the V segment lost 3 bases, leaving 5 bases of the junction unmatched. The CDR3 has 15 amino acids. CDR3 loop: CASSYGTGSNQPQHF. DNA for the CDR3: TGCGCCAGCAGCTACGGGACAGGGAGTAATCAGCCCCAGCATTTT.

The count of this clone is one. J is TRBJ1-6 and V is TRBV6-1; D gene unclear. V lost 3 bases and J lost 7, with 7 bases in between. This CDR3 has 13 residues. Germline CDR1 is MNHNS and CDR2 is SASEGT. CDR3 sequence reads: CASSDRSNSPLHF. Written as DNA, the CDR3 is TGTGCCAGCAGTGACAGGTCGAATTCACCCCTCCACTTT.

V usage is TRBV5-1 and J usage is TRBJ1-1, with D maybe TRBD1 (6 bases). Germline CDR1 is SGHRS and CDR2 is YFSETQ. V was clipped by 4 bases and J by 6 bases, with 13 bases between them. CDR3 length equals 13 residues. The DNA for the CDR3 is TGCGCCAGCAGCCAGGACAGAGTTTCTGAAGCTTTCTTT. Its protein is CASSQDRVSEAFF.

DNA of the CDR3: TGTGCCAGCCACGCCTTGGGACTAGCGGGAGGGCCCGGAAACATTCAGTACTTC. As protein: CASHALGLAGGPGNIQYF. The chain combines TRBV6-4 with TRBJ2-4, with 16 bases fitting TRBD2. In germline, CDR1 is MRHNA, CDR2 SNTAGT. The CDR3 totals 18 residues. Unmatched junction bases numbered 13, after V lost 8 bases and J lost 6 bases.

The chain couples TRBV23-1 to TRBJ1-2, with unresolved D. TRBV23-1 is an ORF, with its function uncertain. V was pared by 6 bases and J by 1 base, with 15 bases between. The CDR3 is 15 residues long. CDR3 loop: CASSPNGHHNYGYTF. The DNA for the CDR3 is TGCGCCAGCAGCCCTAACGGGCACCATAACTATGGCTACACCTTC.

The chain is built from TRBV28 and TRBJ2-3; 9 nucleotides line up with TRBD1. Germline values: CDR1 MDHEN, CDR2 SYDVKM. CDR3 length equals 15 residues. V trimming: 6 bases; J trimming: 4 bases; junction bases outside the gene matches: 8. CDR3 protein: CASRNRGRLPDTQYF. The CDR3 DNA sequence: TGTGCCAGCAGGAACAGGGGGCGCCTCCCAGATACGCAGTATTTT.

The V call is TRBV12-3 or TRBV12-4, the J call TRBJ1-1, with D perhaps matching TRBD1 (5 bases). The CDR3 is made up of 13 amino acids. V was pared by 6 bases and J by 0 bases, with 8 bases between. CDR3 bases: TGTGCCAGCAGGGAGACAGTGAACACTGAAGCTTTCTTT. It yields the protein CASRETVNTEAFF.

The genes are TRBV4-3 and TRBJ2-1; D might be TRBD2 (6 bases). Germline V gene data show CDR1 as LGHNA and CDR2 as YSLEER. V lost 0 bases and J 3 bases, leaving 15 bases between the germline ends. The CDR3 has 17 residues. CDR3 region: CASSQDPRGGYYNEQFF. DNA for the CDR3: TGCGCCAGCAGCCAAGACCCCCGGGGAGGTTACTACAATGAGCAGTTCTTC.